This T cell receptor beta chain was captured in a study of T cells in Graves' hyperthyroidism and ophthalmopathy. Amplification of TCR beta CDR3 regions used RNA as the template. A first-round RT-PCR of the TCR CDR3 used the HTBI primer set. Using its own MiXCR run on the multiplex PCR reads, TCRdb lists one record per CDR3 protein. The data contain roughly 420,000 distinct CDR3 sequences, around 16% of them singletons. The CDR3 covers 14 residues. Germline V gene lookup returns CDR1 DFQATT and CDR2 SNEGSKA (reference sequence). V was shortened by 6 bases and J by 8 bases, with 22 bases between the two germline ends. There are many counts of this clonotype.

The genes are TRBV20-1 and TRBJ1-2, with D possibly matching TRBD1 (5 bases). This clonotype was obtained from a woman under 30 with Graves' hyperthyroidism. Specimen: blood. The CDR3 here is CSAYREGPRGGYTF. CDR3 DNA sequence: TGCAGTGCCTATCGAGAGGGGCCCCGGGGCGGCTACACCTTC.